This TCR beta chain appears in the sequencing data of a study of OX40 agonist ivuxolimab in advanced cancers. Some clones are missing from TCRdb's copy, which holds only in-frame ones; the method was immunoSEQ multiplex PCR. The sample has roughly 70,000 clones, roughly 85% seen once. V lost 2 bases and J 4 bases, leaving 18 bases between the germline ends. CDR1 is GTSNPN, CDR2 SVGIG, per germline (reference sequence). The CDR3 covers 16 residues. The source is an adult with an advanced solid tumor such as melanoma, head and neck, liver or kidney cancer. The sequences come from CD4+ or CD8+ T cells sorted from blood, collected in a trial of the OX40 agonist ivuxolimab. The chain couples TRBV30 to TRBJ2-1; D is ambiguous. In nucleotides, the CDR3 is TGTGCCTGGAGTCTCTCGTCCCGGCCCCTGTACAATGAGCAGTTCTTC. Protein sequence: CAWSLSSRPLYNEQFF.